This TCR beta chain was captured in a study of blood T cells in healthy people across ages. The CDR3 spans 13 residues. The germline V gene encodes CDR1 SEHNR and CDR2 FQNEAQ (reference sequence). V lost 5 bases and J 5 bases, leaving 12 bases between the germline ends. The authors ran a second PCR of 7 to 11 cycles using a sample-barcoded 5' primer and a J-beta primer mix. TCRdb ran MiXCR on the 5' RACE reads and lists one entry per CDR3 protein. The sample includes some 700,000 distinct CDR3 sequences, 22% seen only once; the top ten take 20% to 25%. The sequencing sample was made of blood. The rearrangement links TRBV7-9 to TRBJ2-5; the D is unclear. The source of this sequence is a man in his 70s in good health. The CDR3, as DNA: TGTGCCAGCAGCCCAATCGAATGGGAGACCCAGTACTTC. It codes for CASSPIEWETQYF.